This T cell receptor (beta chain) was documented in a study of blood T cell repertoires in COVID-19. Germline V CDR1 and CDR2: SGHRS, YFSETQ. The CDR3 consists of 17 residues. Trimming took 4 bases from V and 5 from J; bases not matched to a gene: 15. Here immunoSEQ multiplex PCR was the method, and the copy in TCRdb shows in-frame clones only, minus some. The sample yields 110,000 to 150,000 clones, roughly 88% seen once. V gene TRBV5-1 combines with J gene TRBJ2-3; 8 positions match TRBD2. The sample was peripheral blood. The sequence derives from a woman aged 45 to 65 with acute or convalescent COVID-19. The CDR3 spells CASSPGGTSNYRDTQYF. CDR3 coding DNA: TGCGCCAGCAGCCCGGGGGGGACGTCGAACTACAGAGATACGCAGTATTTT.